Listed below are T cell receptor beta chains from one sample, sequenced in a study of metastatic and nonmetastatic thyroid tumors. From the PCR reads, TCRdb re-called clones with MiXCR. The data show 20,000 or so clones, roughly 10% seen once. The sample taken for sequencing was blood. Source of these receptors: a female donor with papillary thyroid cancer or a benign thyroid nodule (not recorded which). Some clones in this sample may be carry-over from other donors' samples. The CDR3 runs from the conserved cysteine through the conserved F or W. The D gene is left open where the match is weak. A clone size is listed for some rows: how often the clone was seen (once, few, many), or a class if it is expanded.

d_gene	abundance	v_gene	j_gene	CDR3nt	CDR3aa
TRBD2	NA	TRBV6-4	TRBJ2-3	TGTGCCAGCAGTGACATTGGGACTAGCGCGCGAACAGATACGCAGTATTTT	CASSDIGTSARTDTQYF
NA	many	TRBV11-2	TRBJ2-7	TGTGCCAGCAGCCTGGGTAGCATTCGGGTCGCGGACGAGCAGTACTTC	CASSLGSIRVADEQYF
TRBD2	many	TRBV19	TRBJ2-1	TGTGCCAGTAGTATTGGCGGGAGGGCCCTCGAGCAGTTCTTC	CASSIGGRALEQFF
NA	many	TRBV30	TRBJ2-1	TGTGCCTGGGATGCCTCCTACAATGAGCAGTTCTTC	CAWDASYNEQFF
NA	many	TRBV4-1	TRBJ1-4	TGCGCCAGCAGACGACTGGGAGGCGATGAAAAACTGTTTTTT	CASRRLGGDEKLFF
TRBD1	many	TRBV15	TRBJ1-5	TGTGCCACCAGCAGAGATTTGGACAGGGGCGGTCAGCCCCAGCATTTT	CATSRDLDRGGQPQHF
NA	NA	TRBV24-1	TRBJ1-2	TGTGCCACCAGTGACCCGACAGGCAACTATGGCTACACCTTC	CATSDPTGNYGYTF
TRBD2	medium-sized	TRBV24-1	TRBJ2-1	TGTGCCACCAGTGACCTAGAGCGGGATTACAATGAGCAGTTCTTC	CATSDLERDYNEQFF
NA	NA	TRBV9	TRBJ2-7	TGTGCCAGCAGCGTAGGTGACAATTTTGGGGGAGGATCCTACGAGCAGTACTTC	CASSVGDNFGGGSYEQYF
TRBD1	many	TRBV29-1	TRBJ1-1	TGCAGCGTTGGACCCACAGGGGGTTGGACTGAAGCTTTCTTT	CSVGPTGGWTEAFF
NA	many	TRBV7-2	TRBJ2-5	TGTGCCAGCACCAAAGGGATCAGACAAGAGACCCAGTACTTC	CASTKGIRQETQYF
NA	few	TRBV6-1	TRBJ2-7	TGTGCCAGCACCAAGCAGGGCACCTACGAGCAGTACTTC	CASTKQGTYEQYF
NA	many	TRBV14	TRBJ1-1	TGTGCCAGCAGCCAAGAGCGACAGCTAGGCACTGAAGCTTTCTTT	CASSQERQLGTEAFF
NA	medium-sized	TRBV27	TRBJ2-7	TGTGCCAGCAGTTTAACAGGGTCCTACGAGCAGTACTTC	CASSLTGSYEQYF
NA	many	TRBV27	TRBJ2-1	TGTGCCAGCAGTCCCTCTCGCAATGAGCAGTTCTTC	CASSPSRNEQFF
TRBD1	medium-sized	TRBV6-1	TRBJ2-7	TGTGCCAGCAGTGAAGAGGGGGCCGCCTCCTACGAGCAGTACTTC	CASSEEGAASYEQYF
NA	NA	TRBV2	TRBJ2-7	TGTGCCAGCAACGAGGTTGGGGACGAGCAGTACTTC	CASNEVGDEQYF
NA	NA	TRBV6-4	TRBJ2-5	TGTGCCAGCAGCCCGGGACCGGGGGAGACCCAGTACTTC	CASSPGPGETQYF
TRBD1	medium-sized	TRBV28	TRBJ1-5	TGTGCCAGCAGAAGGACAGGGAATCAGCCCCAGCATTTT	CASRRTGNQPQHF
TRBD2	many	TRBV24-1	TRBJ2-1	TGCGCCACCAGTGACCCCAAAGCGGGAATAGCCTACAATGAGCAGTTCTTC	CATSDPKAGIAYNEQFF
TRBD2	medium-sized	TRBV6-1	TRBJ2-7	TGTGCCAGCAGGGACCAACGGGGACTAGTCCCTCCCTACGAGCAGTACTTC	CASRDQRGLVPPYEQYF
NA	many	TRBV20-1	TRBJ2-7	TGCAGTGCTAGAGAGGCGACCGGCTACCCCTACGAGCAGTACTTC	CSAREATGYPYEQYF
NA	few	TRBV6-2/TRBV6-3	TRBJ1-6	TGTGCCAGCAGTTACCCCGTTTCAGCAGGGGACTTAAATTCACCCCTCAACTTT	CASSYPVSAGDLNSPLNF
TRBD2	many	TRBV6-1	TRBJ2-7	TGTGCCAGCATTCCATTCGGGACTAGCGGATCCTACGAGCAGCACTTC	CASIPFGTSGSYEQHF
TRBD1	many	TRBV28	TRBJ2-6	TGTGCCAGCAGTTTACCCATGGGGACAGGCAGATCTGGGGCCAACGTCCTGACTTTC	CASSLPMGTGRSGANVLTF
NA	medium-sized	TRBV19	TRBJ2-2	TGTGCCAGTAGTACCCGAGGACCCCTCTCTGGAGACACCGGGGAGCTGTTTTTT	CASSTRGPLSGDTGELFF
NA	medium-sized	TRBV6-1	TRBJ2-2	TGTGCCAGCAGTGTTCTACAGGGTGACACCGGGGAGCTGTTTTTT	CASSVLQGDTGELFF
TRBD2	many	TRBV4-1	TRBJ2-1	TGCGCCAGCAGCACAACTAGCGGAACAAACAATGAGCAGTTCTTC	CASSTTSGTNNEQFF
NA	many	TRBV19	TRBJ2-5	TGTGCCAGTAGTAGCCGGACGGGTGCGGAACAAGAGACCCAGTACTTC	CASSSRTGAEQETQYF
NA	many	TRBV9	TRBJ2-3	TGTGCCAGCAGCGTACTTTATCGCACAGATACGCAGTATTTT	CASSVLYRTDTQYF
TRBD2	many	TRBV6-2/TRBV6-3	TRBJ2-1	TGTGCCAGTAGCGGGGACTCCTACAATGAGCAGTTCTTC	CASSGDSYNEQFF
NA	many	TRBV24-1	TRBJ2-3	TGTGCCACCAGTGATTTCCGGGACTCTACAGATACGCAGTATTTT	CATSDFRDSTDTQYF
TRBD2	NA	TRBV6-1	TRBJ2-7	TGTGCCAGCAGTTCGGAGAGCGGGGGTAGCTCCTACGAGCAGTACTTC	CASSSESGGSSYEQYF
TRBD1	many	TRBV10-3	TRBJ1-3	TGTGCCATCAGTGATCTCCGGGACAGGGGAGGAAACACCATATATTTT	CAISDLRDRGGNTIYF
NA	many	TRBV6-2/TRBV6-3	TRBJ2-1	TGTGCCAGCAGCCATGATCTGGACAATGAGCAGTTCTTC	CASSHDLDNEQFF
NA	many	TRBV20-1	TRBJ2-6	TGCAGTGCTAGGGGGGGGCTCTCTGGGGCCAACGTCCTGACTTTC	CSARGGLSGANVLTF
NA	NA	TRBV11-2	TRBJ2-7	TGTGCCAGCAGCTTAAATTCCCTTGCGCCCGAGCAGTACTTC	CASSLNSLAPEQYF